These T cell receptor beta chains were read from a single sample in a study of PD-1 blockade in mismatch repair-deficient tumors. Using immunoSEQ multiplex PCR, the repertoire was profiled, and TCRdb retains in-frame clones only, with some absent. Of under 150,000 clones detected, about 85% appear once; the ten largest clones hold approximately 12%. The starting material was peripheral blood, obtained 44 weeks after starting pembrolizumab. Receptor source: an adult with mismatch repair-deficient cancer. Both conserved end residues are part of each CDR3. Clone size is stated in some rows and not others, as once, few, many or a class when expanded.

clone_size: .; j_call: TRBJ2-1; cdr3_length: 12; v_call: TRBV30; cdr3_aa: CAWSATINEQFF
clone_size: .; j_call: TRBJ2-7; cdr3_length: 16; v_call: TRBV4-3; cdr3_aa: CASSPNAGLRRYEQYF
clone_size: .; j_call: TRBJ2-3; cdr3_length: 13; v_call: TRBV27; cdr3_aa: CASPWGYTDTQYF
clone_size: .; j_call: TRBJ2-1; cdr3_length: 16; v_call: TRBV4-3; cdr3_aa: CASSRTLAGVVNEQFF
clone_size: .; j_call: TRBJ1-5; cdr3_length: 14; v_call: TRBV11-2; cdr3_aa: CASSLTGTNQPQHF
clone_size: .; j_call: TRBJ2-1; cdr3_length: 15; v_call: TRBV13; cdr3_aa: CASSIPGRAYNEQFF
clone_size: .; j_call: TRBJ2-1; cdr3_length: 15; v_call: TRBV27; cdr3_aa: CASSLSTSSYNEQFF
clone_size: .; j_call: TRBJ2-2; cdr3_length: 21; v_call: TRBV28; cdr3_aa: CASSSRGRGLAGVGNTGELFF
clone_size: .; j_call: TRBJ2-7; cdr3_length: 14; v_call: TRBV11-2; cdr3_aa: CASSLGELGYEQYF
clone_size: .; j_call: TRBJ2-1; cdr3_length: 15; v_call: TRBV5-1; cdr3_aa: CASSFIRESNNEQFF
clone_size: .; j_call: TRBJ2-7; cdr3_length: 13; v_call: TRBV7-9; cdr3_aa: CASSLYSEGEQYF
clone_size: once; j_call: TRBJ2-7; cdr3_length: 16; v_call: TRBV30; cdr3_aa: CAWSVWGPGWFYEQYF
clone_size: .; j_call: TRBJ2-3; cdr3_length: 14; v_call: TRBV9; cdr3_aa: CASSVEGTRDTQYF
clone_size: .; j_call: TRBJ2-2; cdr3_length: 14; v_call: TRBV28; cdr3_aa: CASTWTGDTGELFF
clone_size: .; j_call: TRBJ1-2; cdr3_length: 13; v_call: TRBV6-1; cdr3_aa: CASSGALGYGYTF
clone_size: .; j_call: TRBJ1-1; cdr3_length: 14; v_call: TRBV7-9; cdr3_aa: CASSLSRVNTEAFF
clone_size: .; j_call: TRBJ2-1; cdr3_length: 11; v_call: TRBV28; cdr3_aa: CASGRFNEQFF
clone_size: .; j_call: TRBJ2-7; cdr3_length: 16; v_call: TRBV27; cdr3_aa: CASSSPGLAGVYEQYF
clone_size: .; j_call: TRBJ2-1; cdr3_length: 15; v_call: TRBV11-2; cdr3_aa: CASSLVFSVYNEQFF
clone_size: .; j_call: TRBJ2-5; cdr3_length: 11; v_call: TRBV27; cdr3_aa: CASSFGKTQYF
clone_size: .; j_call: TRBJ1-4; cdr3_length: 13; v_call: TRBV9; cdr3_aa: CASSPDSNEKLFF
clone_size: .; j_call: TRBJ2-3; cdr3_length: 17; v_call: TRBV7-2; cdr3_aa: CASSPGLAGGIWDTQYF
clone_size: .; j_call: TRBJ2-3; cdr3_length: 14; v_call: TRBV10-3; cdr3_aa: CAINTKGSADTQYF